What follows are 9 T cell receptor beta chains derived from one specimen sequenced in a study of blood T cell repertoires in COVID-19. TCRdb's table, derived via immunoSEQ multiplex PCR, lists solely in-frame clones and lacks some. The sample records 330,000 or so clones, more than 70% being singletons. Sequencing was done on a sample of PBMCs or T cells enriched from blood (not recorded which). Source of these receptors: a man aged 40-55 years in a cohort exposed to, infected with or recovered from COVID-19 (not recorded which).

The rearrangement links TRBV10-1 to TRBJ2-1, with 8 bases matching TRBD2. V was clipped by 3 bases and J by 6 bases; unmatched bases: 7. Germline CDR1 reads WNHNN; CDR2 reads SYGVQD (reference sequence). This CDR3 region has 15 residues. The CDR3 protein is CASSDGLAGLNEQFF. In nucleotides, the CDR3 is TGCGCCAGCAGTGATGGGCTAGCGGGCCTCAATGAGCAGTTCTTC.

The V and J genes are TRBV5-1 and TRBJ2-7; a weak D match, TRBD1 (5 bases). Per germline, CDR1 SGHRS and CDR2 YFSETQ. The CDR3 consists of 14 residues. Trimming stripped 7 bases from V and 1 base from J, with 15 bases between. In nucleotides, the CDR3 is TGCGCCAGCGGAAAGGGGTTGGGTTCCTACGAGCAGTACTTC. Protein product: CASGKGLGSYEQYF.

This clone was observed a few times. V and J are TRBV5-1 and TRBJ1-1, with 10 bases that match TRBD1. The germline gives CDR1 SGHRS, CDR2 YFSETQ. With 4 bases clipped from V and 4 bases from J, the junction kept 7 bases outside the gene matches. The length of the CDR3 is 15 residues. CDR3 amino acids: CASSMTGGEVTEAFF. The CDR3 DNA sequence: TGCGCCAGCAGCATGACAGGGGGCGAGGTCACTGAAGCTTTCTTT.

The CDR3 reads CASSEADKVTGELFF. The CDR3 nucleotides read TGTGCCAGCAGTGAAGCGGACAAGGTCACCGGGGAGCTGTTTTTT. The chain couples TRBV25-1 to TRBJ2-2; maybe TRBD1 (5 bases). Trimming removed 2 bases at V and 4 bases at J, with 11 bases between. The V gene's germline CDR1 is MGHDK and CDR2 SYGVNS. The length of the CDR3 is 15 residues.

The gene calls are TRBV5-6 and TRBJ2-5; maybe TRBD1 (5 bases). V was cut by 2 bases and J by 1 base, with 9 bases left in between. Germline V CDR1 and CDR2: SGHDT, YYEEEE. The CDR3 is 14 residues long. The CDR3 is CASSLIRGQETQYF. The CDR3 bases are TGTGCCAGCAGCTTAATTAGGGGCCAAGAGACCCAGTACTTC.

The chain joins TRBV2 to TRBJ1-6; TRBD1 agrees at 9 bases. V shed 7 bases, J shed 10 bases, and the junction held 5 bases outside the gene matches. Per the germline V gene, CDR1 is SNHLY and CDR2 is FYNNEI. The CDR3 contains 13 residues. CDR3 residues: CASTGQGTSPLHF. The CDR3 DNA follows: TGTGCCAGCACGGGACAGGGTACATCACCCCTCCACTTT.

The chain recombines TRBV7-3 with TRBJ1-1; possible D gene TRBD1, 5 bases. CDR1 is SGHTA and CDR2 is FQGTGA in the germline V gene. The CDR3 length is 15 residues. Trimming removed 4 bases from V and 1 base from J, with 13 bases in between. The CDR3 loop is CASSSGGGENTEAFF. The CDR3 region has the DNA TGTGCCAGCAGCTCCGGAGGAGGGGAGAACACTGAAGCTTTCTTT.

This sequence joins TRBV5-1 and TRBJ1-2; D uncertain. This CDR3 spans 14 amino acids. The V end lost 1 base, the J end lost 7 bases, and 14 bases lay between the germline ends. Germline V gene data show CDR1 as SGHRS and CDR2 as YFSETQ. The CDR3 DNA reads TGCGCCAGCAGCTTGATCGAGGCTGCTGTTGGCTACACCTTC. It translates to CASSLIEAAVGYTF.

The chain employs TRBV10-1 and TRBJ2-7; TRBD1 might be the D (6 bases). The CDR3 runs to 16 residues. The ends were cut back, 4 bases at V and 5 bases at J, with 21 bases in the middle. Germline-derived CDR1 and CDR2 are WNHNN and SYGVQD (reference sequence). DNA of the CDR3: TGCGCCAGCAGTGCCGGTACAATGGGGGCTCGCCACGAGCAGTACTTC. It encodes CASSAGTMGARHEQYF.